The 12 T cell receptor beta chains given below trace back to one sample, sequenced in a study of Graves' ophthalmopathy and Graves' hyperthyroidism. Researchers took RNA transcripts and amplified TCR beta CDR3 regions from them. Second-round multiplex PCR followed a first-round RT-PCR using HTBI primers. TCRdb called the multiplex PCR reads again in MiXCR, with one record for every CDR3 protein. The table shows about 370,000 distinct CDR3 sequences, with 17% occurring only once. Input material: peripheral blood. These TCRs come from an adult woman with stable Graves' hyperthyroidism.

The sample holds many counts of this clonotype. J is TRBJ1-5 and V is TRBV27; D may be TRBD1 (6 bases). The length of the CDR3 is 14 residues. V was clipped by 4 bases and J by 3 bases, with 10 bases between them. The germline V gene has CDR1 MNHEY and CDR2 SMNVEV (reference sequence). The CDR3 coding sequence is TGTGCCAGCAGTTCCGGGGGGCCCAATCAGCCCCAGCATTTT. It encodes CASSSGGPNQPQHF.

The CDR3 DNA follows: TGTGCCAGCACCACGGGACTAGCGGGAGGGGAGCAGTACTTC. It translates to CASTTGLAGGEQYF. The chain is built from TRBV28 and TRBJ2-7, with 16 bases lining up with TRBD2. The CDR3 totals 14 residues. V shed 7 bases and J 7 bases; nucleotides not matched to a gene: 4. Looked up from germline, CDR1 is MDHEN and CDR2 is SYDVKM.

This clonotype was seen many times. V usage is TRBV20-1 and J usage is TRBJ2-7; D is uncertain. Germline V gene lookup returns CDR1 DFQATT and CDR2 SNEGSKA (reference sequence). The CDR3 length is 15 residues. Trimming took 2 bases from V and 4 from J, leaving 18 bases between them. The CDR3 loop reads CSARNPHTSRYEQYF. The DNA of the CDR3 is TGCAGTGCTAGAAATCCCCACACGAGTCGGTACGAGCAGTACTTC.

This clonotype came up many times. This chain joins TRBV6-2 or TRBV6-3 and TRBJ2-7; D possibly corresponds to TRBD2 (6 bases). CDR3 length: 14 residues. Trimming removed 5 bases from V and 2 bases from J, with 13 bases in between. The germline CDR1 and CDR2 sequences are MNHEY and SVGEGT. CDR3 in amino acids: CASSRDFRPYEQYF. The CDR3 bases are TGTGCCAGCAGTCGGGACTTTCGCCCCTACGAGCAGTACTTC.

Ten or more counts support this clonotype. The CDR3 here is CASSVGLAGSYEQYF. In DNA form, the CDR3 reads TGTGCCAGCAGCGTAGGCCTAGCGGGGTCCTACGAGCAGTACTTC. The J gene is TRBJ2-7, the V gene TRBV9; 9 bases agree with TRBD2. The CDR3 has 15 amino acids. The germline gives CDR1 SGDLS, CDR2 YYNGEE. Trimming took 0 bases from V and 1 from J; bases not matched to a gene: 2. Supplemented by reference TRBV9 and TRBJ2-7, the full variable domain reads DSGVTQTPKHLITATGQRVTLRCSPRSGDLSVYWYQQSLDQGLQFLIQYYNGEERAKGNILERFSAQQFPDLHSELNLSSLELGDSALYFCASSVGLAGSYEQYFGPGTRLTVT.

This clonotype has at least ten counts. J is TRBJ2-2 and V is TRBV29-1, with 8 bases fitting TRBD1. The CDR3 consists of 12 residues. V trimming: 6 bases; J trimming: 8 bases; junction bases outside the gene matches: 5. CDR1 SQVTM and CDR2 ANQGSEA come from the germline V gene. The CDR3 DNA is TGCAGCGTGAGGCAGGGGGCGGGGGAGCTGTTTTTT. As protein: CSVRQGAGELFF.

The chain carries TRBV27 and TRBJ2-7, with D perhaps given as TRBD1 or TRBD2 (5 bases each). Trimming left V 2 bases short and J 3 bases short, with 14 bases between. Per germline, CDR1 MNHEY and CDR2 SMNVEV (reference sequence). The CDR3 totals 15 residues. In nucleotides, the CDR3 is TGTGCCAGCAGTTTAGGGGGTGCTCCGAACTACGAGCAGTACTTC. Translation: CASSLGGAPNYEQYF.

This clonotype was observed many times. The chain uses TRBV2 and TRBJ2-7; D might be TRBD1 (5 bases). Trimming left V 7 bases short and J 2 bases short, with 15 bases between. Germline CDR1 reads SNHLY; CDR2 reads FYNNEI. The CDR3 spans 14 residues. The CDR3 spells CASKGRELTYEQYF. For the CDR3, the DNA is TGTGCCAGCAAAGGCAGGGAACTTACCTACGAGCAGTACTTC. Together with reference TRBV2 and TRBJ2-7, the CDR3 gives the full variable domain: EPEVTQTPSHQVTQMGQEVILRCVPISNHLYFYWYRQILGQKVEFLVSFYNNEISEKSEIFDDQFSVERPDGSNFTLKIRSTKLEDSAMYFCASKGRELTYEQYFGPGTRLTVT.

This clonotype was detected only a few times. The junction and the germline gene differ at one end; a read error may be behind it. V and J are TRBV6-2 or TRBV6-3 and TRBJ2-2; 16 bases map to TRBD2. The CDR3 sequence is 19 residues long. From germline, CDR1 is MNHEY and CDR2 SVGEGT. CDR3 bases: TGTGTCAGCAGTTATCCGACGGGACTAGCGGGAGGGGCCCCCGGGGAGCTGTTTTTT. Amino acids: CVSSYPTGLAGGAPGELFF.

This clonotype was seen repeatedly, ten times or more. The chain has TRBV7-3 and TRBJ2-5, with 7 bases that match TRBD1. Germline V CDR1 and CDR2: SGHTA, FQGTGA. Trimming removed 5 bases from V and 3 bases from J; junction bases left unmatched: 3. The CDR3 contains 13 residues. The CDR3 nucleotides read TGTGCCAGCAGCGAGGGACAGAAAGAGACCCAGTACTTC. Its translation: CASSEGQKETQYF.

This clonotype was observed at least ten times. This sequence joins TRBV7-2 and TRBJ1-1, with D perhaps matching TRBD1 (5 bases). Germline lookup yields CDR1 SGHTA and CDR2 FQGNSA. This CDR3 contains 14 residues. V lost 3 bases, J lost 2 bases, and 10 bases lay in between. The CDR3 DNA sequence: TGTGCCAGCAGCTTCAGGGATCCCAACACTGAAGCTTTCTTT. This translates into CASSFRDPNTEAFF.

This clonotype was found many times. The gene calls are TRBV10-3 and TRBJ2-2; TRBD1 matches at 9 bases. The CDR3 is 14 residues long. Per the germline V gene, CDR1 is ENHRY and CDR2 is SYGVKD. Losses at the gene ends were 6 bases for V and 4 bases for J; bases not matched to a gene: 3. CDR3: CAISGQGRTGELFF. DNA of the CDR3: TGTGCCATCAGCGGACAGGGGCGCACCGGGGAGCTGTTTTTT.